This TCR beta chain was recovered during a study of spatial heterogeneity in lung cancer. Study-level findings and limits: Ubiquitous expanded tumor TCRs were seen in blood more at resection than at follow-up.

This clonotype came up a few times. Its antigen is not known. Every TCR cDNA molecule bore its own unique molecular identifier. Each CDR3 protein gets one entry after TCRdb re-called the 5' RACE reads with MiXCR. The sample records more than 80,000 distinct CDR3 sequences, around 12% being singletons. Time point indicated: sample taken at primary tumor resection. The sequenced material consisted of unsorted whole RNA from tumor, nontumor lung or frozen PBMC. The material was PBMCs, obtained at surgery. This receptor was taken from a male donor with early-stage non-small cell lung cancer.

CDR3 amino acids: CAISVGTGNSYEQYF. Written as DNA, the CDR3 is TGTGCCATCAGTGTCGGGACAGGGAACTCCTACGAGCAGTACTTC. The chain couples TRBV10-3 to TRBJ2-7; 9 nucleotides agree with TRBD1. CDR1 and CDR2 from the germline V gene are ENHRY and SYGVKD. This CDR3 is built from 15 residues. The V and J ends lost 4 bases and 0 bases, in that order; junction bases with no gene match: 4.